One T cell receptor beta chain is described in this entry. Its antigen is not identified. The record originates from a study of T cell repertoires in cytomegalovirus infection. Study results and caveats: Across the ex vivo response, the dominant clonotypes were HLA-C-restricted CMV-specific TCR beta clonotypes.

Germline V gene sequence: CDR1 MDHEN, CDR2 SYDVKM. V gave up 3 bases and J gave up 3 bases; unmatched junction bases: 9. This CDR3 spans 16 amino acids. TCRdb analysed the reads with MiXCR anew, one entry per CDR3 protein. The sample lists approximately 150,000 distinct CDR3 sequences, about 6% occurring once. Input material: PBMCs. This TCR was sampled from a human donor in good health (CMV status not recorded). Some clones in this sample may be carry-over from other donors' samples. This chain connects TRBV28 to TRBJ2-5; 8 bases are a match to TRBD2. The CDR3 protein is CASSFGAGGPKETQYF. The CDR3 DNA reads as TGTGCCAGCAGTTTCGGGGCGGGGGGACCAAAAGAGACCCAGTACTTC.